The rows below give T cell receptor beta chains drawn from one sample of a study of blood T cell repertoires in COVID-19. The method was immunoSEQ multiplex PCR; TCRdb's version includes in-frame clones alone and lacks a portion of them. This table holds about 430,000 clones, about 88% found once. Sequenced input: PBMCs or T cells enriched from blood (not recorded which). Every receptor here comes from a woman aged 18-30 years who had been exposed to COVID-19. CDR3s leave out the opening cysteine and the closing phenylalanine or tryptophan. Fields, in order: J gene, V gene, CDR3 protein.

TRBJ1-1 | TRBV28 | ASESVNTEAF
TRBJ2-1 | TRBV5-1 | ASSLVATGSNEQF
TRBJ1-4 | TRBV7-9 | ASSSSTGQVF
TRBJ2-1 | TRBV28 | ASSLSSGSVFDEQF
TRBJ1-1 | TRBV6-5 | ASIWTRNTEAF
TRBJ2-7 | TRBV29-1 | SVEDGLAGVYEQY
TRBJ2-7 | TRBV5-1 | ASSVAGTDVYEQY
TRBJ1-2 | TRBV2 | ASSGITGALYGYT
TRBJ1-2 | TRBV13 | ASSTRADIDYGYT
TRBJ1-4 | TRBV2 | ASSGTEVNEKLF
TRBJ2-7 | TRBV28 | ASINRDSYEQY
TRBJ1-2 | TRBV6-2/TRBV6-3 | ASSLQGSANYGYT
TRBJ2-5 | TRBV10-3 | ATRTSTGREETQY
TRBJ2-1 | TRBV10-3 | AISETAGGLVEQF
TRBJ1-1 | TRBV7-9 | ASSQGYTEAF
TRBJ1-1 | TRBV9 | ASSFQDRVVTEAF
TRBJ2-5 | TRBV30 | AWSVPGTWAQY
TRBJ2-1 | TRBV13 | ASSLGGLLGGNEQF
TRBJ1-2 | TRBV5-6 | ASSLPGQGGYT
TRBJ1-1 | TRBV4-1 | ASSQVGSGQGAF
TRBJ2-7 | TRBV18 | ASSPRAGQGDEQY
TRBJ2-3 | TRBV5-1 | ASSLELQGSDTQY
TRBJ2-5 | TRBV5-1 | ASSLDFSGGLQETQY
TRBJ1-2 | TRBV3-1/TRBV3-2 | ASSLGQIYGYT
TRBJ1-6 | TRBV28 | ASSFRRGTLH
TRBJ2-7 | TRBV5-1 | ASSLVQGSSYEQY
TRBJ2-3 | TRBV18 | ASSPRMTSGRSDTQY
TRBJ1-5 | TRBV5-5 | ASSLSGGGNQPQH
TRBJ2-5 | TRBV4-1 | ASSQPSGQETQY
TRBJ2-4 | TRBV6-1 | ASSEGTRNIQY
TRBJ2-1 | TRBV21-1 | ASSKGYRLSDEQF
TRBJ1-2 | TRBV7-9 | ASSSGEGQGGYT
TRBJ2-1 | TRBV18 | ASSWDRANEQF
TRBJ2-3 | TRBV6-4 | ASSGSGRPDTQY
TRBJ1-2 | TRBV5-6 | ASSPGTGGIYGYT
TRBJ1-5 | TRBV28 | ASSFGGYSNQPQH
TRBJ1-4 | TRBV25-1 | ASSEEGPLGQKLF
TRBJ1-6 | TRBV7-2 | ASSFSGTGGSPLH
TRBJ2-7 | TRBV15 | ATSRAGTEGLAGGFEQY
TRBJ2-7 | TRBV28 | ASSRTSGGAFEQY
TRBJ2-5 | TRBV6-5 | ASSYQAGPEETQY
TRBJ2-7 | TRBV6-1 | ASSEWETGVYEQY
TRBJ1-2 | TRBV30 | ALASYYGYT
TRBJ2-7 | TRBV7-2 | ASSLGAGGSSYEQY
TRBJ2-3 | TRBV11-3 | ASSLNTDTQY